The 21 T cell receptor beta chains listed next were all sequenced from one sample in a study of blood T cell repertoires in COVID-19. Measured with immunoSEQ multiplex PCR; TCRdb has only the in-frame clones, and not every one. Of some 210,000 clones listed, 80% to 85% were seen once; the top ten hold 15% to 20%. Sequencing was performed on peripheral blood. Receptor source: a human donor in a cohort sampled during active COVID-19.

This chain connects TRBV19 to TRBJ2-1; 8 bases are shared with TRBD2. V lost 2 bases and J lost 5; bases outside the gene matches: 8. This CDR3 comprises 16 residues. Germline V gene data show CDR1 as LNHDA and CDR2 as SQIVND (reference sequence). The CDR3 here is CASSIQRGMGNNEQFF. Here the CDR3 DNA reads TGTGCCAGTAGTATACAGCGGGGGATGGGAAACAATGAGCAGTTCTTC.

This clone was found once. The rearrangement uses TRBV5-5 and TRBJ1-1; TRBD1 is a possible D gene (5 bases). Germline V gene data show CDR1 as SGHKS and CDR2 as YYEKEE (reference sequence). Trimming took 0 bases from V and 4 from J, leaving 10 bases between them. There are 14 residues in the CDR3. The CDR3 protein is CASSLGLGGTEAFF. The CDR3 DNA reads TGTGCCAGCAGCTTGGGCTTGGGGGGCACTGAAGCTTTCTTT.

The chain uses TRBV5-8 and TRBJ1-2, with a weak D call TRBD1 (6 bases). The V gene lost 6 bases and the J gene lost 4 bases, with 19 bases spanning the gap. The germline CDR1 and CDR2 sequences are SGHTS and YDEGEE. There are 15 residues in the CDR3. This CDR3 reads CASTPKDRTFYGYTF. CDR3 DNA sequence: TGTGCCAGCACCCCCAAGGACAGAACCTTCTATGGCTACACCTTC.

This clone was recorded once. The chain carries TRBV9 and TRBJ2-7, with 9 bases matching TRBD1. The junction had 4 bases not matched to a gene; V was cut back by 4 bases and J by 2 bases. The CDR3 totals 14 residues. Germline V lookup: CDR1 SGDLS, CDR2 YYNGEE. The CDR3 loop is CASSMRDRAYEQYF. Here the CDR3 DNA reads TGTGCCAGCAGCATGAGGGACAGGGCCTACGAGCAGTACTTC.

This rearrangement joins TRBV9 to TRBJ2-1, with 7 bases identical to TRBD2. The CDR3 has 16 amino acids. Germline loops: CDR1 SGDLS, CDR2 YYNGEE. After removal of 1 base from V and 4 bases from J, the junction contained 8 bases not matched to a gene. The CDR3 DNA reads TGTGCCAGCAGCGTACCGGGACTATCGAATTACAATGAGCAGTTCTTC. It translates to CASSVPGLSNYNEQFF.

The CDR3 here is CAIQKDRGLFNEQFF. The CDR3 region has the DNA TGTGCCATACAAAAGGACAGGGGGCTGTTCAATGAGCAGTTCTTC. The chain links TRBV6-5 to TRBJ2-1, with 11 bases aligning to TRBD1. Germline CDR1 and CDR2: MNHEY and SVGAGI. The CDR3 length is 15 residues. Germline trimming cut 10 bases from V and 6 bases from J; bases unmatched to any gene: 11.

The chain carries TRBV5-1 and TRBJ2-2; 9 bases agree with TRBD1. The V segment lost 4 bases and the J segment 6 bases; nucleotides outside the gene matches: 7. This CDR3 has 15 amino acids. CDR1 is SGHRS, CDR2 YFSETQ, per germline. DNA of the CDR3: TGCGCCAGCAGCCTCAGGACAGGGGCCGCCGGGGAGCTGTTTTTT. As protein: CASSLRTGAAGELFF.

The chain is built from TRBV5-1 and TRBJ2-5; 10 bases are a match to TRBD2. Per the germline V gene, CDR1 is SGHRS and CDR2 is YFSETQ. This CDR3 is built from 15 residues. V lost 4 bases and J lost 2; bases outside the gene matches: 5. The CDR3 nucleotides read TGCGCCAGCAGCACGGGACTAGCGATACAAGAGACCCAGTACTTC. It codes for CASSTGLAIQETQYF.

The V gene is TRBV5-1, the J gene TRBJ2-2, with D unclear. V lost 6 bases, J lost 3 bases, and 18 bases lay in between. Looked up from germline, CDR1 is SGHRS and CDR2 is YFSETQ. The CDR3 consists of 16 residues. The CDR3 reads CASTESSLSDTGELFF. CDR3 nucleotides: TGCGCCAGCACCGAGTCGAGTCTGTCGGACACCGGGGAGCTGTTTTTT.

As DNA, the CDR3 is TGTGCCAGCACAGGACTAGCGGGAGGACGCACCGGGGAGCTGTTTTTT. Translated: CASTGLAGGRTGELFF. The chain links TRBV7-2 to TRBJ2-2; 14 bases are shared with TRBD2. This CDR3 has 16 residues. With 7 bases clipped from V and 4 bases from J, the junction kept 5 bases outside the gene matches. Germline V CDR1 and CDR2: SGHTA, FQGNSA.

This chain connects TRBV2 to TRBJ1-6; D remains ambiguous. This CDR3 is 12 amino acids long. Germline CDR1 reads SNHLY; CDR2 reads FYNNEI. V lost 4 bases and J lost 6, with 4 bases in between. CDR3 sequence: CASSVSNSPLHF. The CDR3 DNA reads as TGTGCCAGCAGTGTCAGTAATTCACCCCTCCACTTT. Based on the CDR3 plus reference TRBV2 and TRBJ1-6, the full variable domain is EPEVTQTPSHQVTQMGQEVILRCVPISNHLYFYWYRQILGQKVEFLVSFYNNEISEKSEIFDDQFSVERPDGSNFTLKIRSTKLEDSAMYFCASSVSNSPLHFGNGTRLTVT.

The chain combines TRBV19 with TRBJ1-4; perhaps TRBD1 as D (5 bases). The germline V gene encodes CDR1 LNHDA and CDR2 SQIVND (reference sequence). Trimming took 10 bases from V and 4 from J, leaving 19 bases between them. The CDR3 runs to 15 residues. As DNA, the CDR3 is TGTGCCAACCCGGGGTCGGGGGATGTTAATGAAAAACTGTTTTTT. Its protein product is CANPGSGDVNEKLFF.

The chain links TRBV5-1 to TRBJ2-7; TRBD1 agrees at 7 bases. The V gene end was trimmed by 0 bases and the J gene end by 6 bases; junction bases not matched to a gene: 3. This CDR3 has 13 amino acids. The germline gives CDR1 SGHRS, CDR2 YFSETQ. The CDR3 here is CASSLGDSIEQYF. In DNA, the CDR3 is TGCGCCAGCAGCTTGGGGGACAGCATCGAGCAGTACTTC.

The CDR3 reads CASMNSGQETQYF. CDR3 in DNA: TGTGCCAGCATGAATAGCGGCCAAGAGACCCAGTACTTC. The J gene is TRBJ2-5, the V gene TRBV3-1 (or the pseudogene TRBV3-2); D may be TRBD2 (6 bases). The V end lost 7 bases, the J end lost 1 base, and 10 bases lay between the germline ends. Germline lookup yields CDR1 LGHDT and CDR2 YNNKEL (reference sequence). The CDR3 sequence is 13 residues long.

This clone was seen a few times. The chain combines TRBV5-1 with TRBJ2-7, with D maybe TRBD1 (7 bases). Per the germline V gene, CDR1 is SGHRS and CDR2 is YFSETQ. This CDR3 region has 13 residues. The V gene lost 4 bases and the J gene lost 6 bases, with 14 bases spanning the gap. The CDR3 region has the DNA TGCGCCAGCAGCCATGGAGGGGGCGGCGAGCAGTACTTC. It yields the protein CASSHGGGGEQYF. The full variable domain, completed using reference TRBV5-1 and TRBJ2-7, is KAGVTQTPRYLIKTRGQQVTLSCSPISGHRSVSWYQQTPGQGLQFLFEYFSETQRNKGNFPGRFSGRQFSNSRSEMNVSTLELGDSALYLCASSHGGGGEQYFGPGTRLTVT.

On this clone: This CDR3 is also generated by other DNA sequences in the sample. The V gene is TRBV5-1, the J gene TRBJ1-1, with a weak D call TRBD1 (6 bases). This CDR3 has 14 amino acids. Trimming shortened V by 1 base and J by 5 bases, and 12 bases separated the two germline ends. Germline V CDR1 and CDR2: SGHRS, YFSETQ. CDR3 sequence reads: CASSLRQGSTEAFF. The CDR3 DNA is TGCGCCAGCAGCTTGAGGCAGGGGAGTACTGAAGCTTTCTTT.

The CDR3 DNA reads as TGTGCCAGCAGTTACTCGATCCAGGTGAGCTCCTACGAGCAGTACTTC. This translates into CASSYSIQVSSYEQYF. The chain links TRBV6-2 or TRBV6-3 to TRBJ2-7, with D hard to call. CDR1 is MNHEY and CDR2 is SVGEGT in the germline V gene. Trimming shortened V by 0 bases and J by 0 bases, and 12 bases separated the two germline ends. The length of the CDR3 is 16 residues.

This clone was counted a few times. V gene TRBV2 combines with J gene TRBJ2-3; no clear D gene. Germline V gene sequence: CDR1 SNHLY, CDR2 FYNNEI. CDR3 length: 14 amino acids. Trimming cost V 4 bases and J 2 bases, with 10 bases left between them. The CDR3 DNA sequence: TGTGCCAGCAGTGTTTGGGCAGTCACAGATACGCAGTATTTT. It yields the protein CASSVWAVTDTQYF.

V gene TRBV28 combines with J gene TRBJ1-2; a weak D match, TRBD1 (6 bases). With 3 bases removed from V and 0 bases from J, the gap between germline ends came to 11 bases. Germline V gene data show CDR1 as MDHEN and CDR2 as SYDVKM. The length of the CDR3 is 15 residues. This chain's CDR3 is CASSLSGGPNYGYTF. The DNA of the CDR3 is TGTGCCAGCAGTTTGTCGGGGGGGCCTAACTATGGCTACACCTTC.

The rearrangement links TRBV6-5 to TRBJ2-3; TRBD2 matches at 7 bases. Per the germline V gene, CDR1 is MNHEY and CDR2 is SVGAGI. The CDR3 has 14 amino acids. V shed 5 bases, J shed 9 bases, and the junction held 11 bases outside the gene matches. The CDR3 sequence: CASSLGLVGDTQYF. In nucleotides, the CDR3 is TGTGCCAGCAGTCTAGGACTAGTGGGTGACACGCAGTATTTT.

In this sample, this clone turned up a few times. The chain uses TRBV28 and TRBJ2-2, with D possibly matching TRBD2 (6 bases). The CDR3 covers 14 residues. Germline V lookup: CDR1 MDHEN, CDR2 SYDVKM. V was pared by 6 bases and J by 5 bases, with 13 bases between. Here the CDR3 DNA reads TGTGCCAGCAGGGAGTGGCTAGCGACCGGGGAGCTGTTTTTT. Protein product: CASREWLATGELFF.